What follows describes a single TCR beta chain. Its antigen remains unidentified. RNA amounts of roughly 0.45 to 1 ug underwent reverse transcription with random hexamers. Amplification of TCR beta CDR3 across 54 Vbeta and 13 Jbeta was performed with immunoSEQ multiplex PCR. Via MiXCR, TCRdb re-called the immunoSEQ multiplex PCR reads, giving one row per CDR3 protein. This sample has tens of thousands of distinct CDR3 sequences, with around 93% found just once. Both CD4+ and CD8+ T cells were negatively isolated, and TEMRA cells underwent FACS enrichment. The sample comes from a study of CD8 T cells in Susac syndrome. Overall study findings and caveats: The number of Susac-specific public clones found was about 15 in total CD8+ repertoires and a few in CD8+ TEMRA repertoires.

Germline V CDR1 and CDR2: SGHVS, FQNEAQ. V lost 4 bases to trimming and J lost 5 bases, with 14 bases between them. The CDR3 runs to 14 residues. The chain uses TRBV7-8 and TRBJ2-5; D uncertain. This TCR was sampled from a human donor with Susac syndrome. Sequences were obtained from CD8+ T cells from PBMCs. CDR3 nucleotides: TGTGCCAGCAGCTCCCAGCCGGAGAGGGAGACCCAGTACTTC. Its translation: CASSSQPERETQYF.